What follows are 12 T cell receptor beta chains derived from one specimen sequenced in a study of control samples from healthy donors and cancer patients. Repertoires were generated with immunoSEQ multiplex PCR, while TCRdb's copy carries only in-frame clones and drops some. This sample has 120,000 to 150,000 clones, with 75% to 95% found just once. Sequenced sample: blood. The source of these receptors is a man between 25 and 39 years old in good health.

This clone appeared once. The V call is TRBV19, the J call TRBJ2-2, with D perhaps matching TRBD1 (6 bases). CDR3 length equals 15 residues. Germline V CDR1 and CDR2: LNHDA, SQIVND (reference sequence). Trimming cost V 3 bases and J 4 bases, with 12 bases left between them. CDR3 nucleotide sequence: TGTGCCAGTAGTATGTCAGGGGTGGGCACCGGGGAGCTGTTTTTT. Translating it yields CASSMSGVGTGELFF.

This sequence joins TRBV9 and TRBJ2-2; 14 nucleotides match TRBD2. The CDR3 covers 19 residues. Germline CDR1 and CDR2: SGDLS and YYNGEE. With 1 base clipped from V and 4 bases from J, the junction kept 9 bases outside the gene matches. DNA of the CDR3: TGTGCCAGCAGCGTAAATCCCGGACTAGCGGGGGGATTCACCGGGGAGCTGTTTTTT. It encodes CASSVNPGLAGGFTGELFF. The full variable domain, with the rest looked up from reference TRBV9 and TRBJ2-2, is DSGVTQTPKHLITATGQRVTLRCSPRSGDLSVYWYQQSLDQGLQFLIQYYNGEERAKGNILERFSAQQFPDLHSELNLSSLELGDSALYFCASSVNPGLAGGFTGELFFGEGSRLTVL.

The chain combines TRBV5-4 with TRBJ1-1; D unclear. The V gene's germline CDR1 is SGHNT and CDR2 YYREEE (reference sequence). V was clipped by 2 bases and J by 1 base, with 15 bases between them. This CDR3 has 16 amino acids. CDR3 bases: TGTGCCAGCAGCTTCACTCCTGAAGTTGCGAACACTGAAGCTTTCTTT. This gives the protein CASSFTPEVANTEAFF.

The chain employs TRBV7-3 and TRBJ2-3; 7 bases fit TRBD2. J was trimmed by 4 bases and V by 2 bases; bases with no gene match: 3. This CDR3 spans 14 amino acids. Germline values: CDR1 SGHTA, CDR2 FQGTGA. Here the CDR3 reads CASSLGLAADTQYF. DNA of the CDR3: TGTGCCAGCAGCTTAGGGCTAGCGGCAGATACGCAGTATTTT.

The chain carries TRBV10-2 and TRBJ1-1; 9 positions match TRBD1. V lost 3 bases and J lost 7; bases outside the gene matches: 6. This CDR3 is 14 amino acids long. Germline CDR1 reads WSHSY; CDR2 reads SAAADI. This CDR3 is CASSEFGTGNEAFF. CDR3 DNA: TGCGCCAGCAGTGAATTTGGGACAGGGAATGAAGCTTTCTTT.

Notes on this clone: The same CDR3 also results from other DNA sequences found in this sample. The chain carries TRBV5-1 and TRBJ1-2; 7 nucleotides line up with TRBD1. The CDR3 has 14 residues. Trimming removed 0 bases from V and 3 bases from J; junction bases left unmatched: 2. Germline V gene lookup returns CDR1 SGHRS and CDR2 YFSETQ. The CDR3 sequence: CASSLDRGDYGYTF. CDR3 DNA: TGCGCCAGCAGCTTGGACAGGGGAGACTATGGCTACACCTTC.

The chain recombines TRBV7-9 with TRBJ1-3; no clear D. Deletions cut 6 bases from V and 4 bases from J, with 10 bases between. The germline gives CDR1 SEHNR, CDR2 FQNEAQ (reference sequence). This CDR3 has 13 residues. CDR3 nucleotide sequence: TGTGCCAGCAGGGGAGGGCTCGGAAACACCATATATTTT. It specifies CASRGGLGNTIYF. The variable domain in full, with the rest retrieved from reference TRBV7-9 and TRBJ1-3, is DTGVSQNPRHKITKRGQNVTFRCDPISEHNRLYWYRQTLGQGPEFLTYFQNEAQLEKSRLLSDRFSAERPKGSFSTLEIQRTEQGDSAMYLCASRGGLGNTIYFGEGSWLTVV.

The CDR3: CASSLGKGVGYEQYF. Here the CDR3 DNA reads TGTGCCAGCAGCTTGGGGAAGGGCGTGGGCTACGAGCAGTACTTC. V is TRBV5-4 and J is TRBJ2-7, with no clear D. CDR1 is SGHNT and CDR2 is YYREEE in the germline V gene (reference sequence). This CDR3 region has 15 residues. V lost 0 bases, J lost 3 bases, and 13 bases lay in between.

This clone was counted between two and nine times. A junction end diverges from the germline sequence, so it may reflect a read error. Additional DNA sequences in this sample encode the identical CDR3. The chain carries TRBV19 and TRBJ1-6; D may be TRBD1 (5 bases). The CDR3 extends over 13 amino acids. The germline CDR1 and CDR2 sequences are LNHDA and SQIVND (reference sequence). The DNA of the CDR3 is TGTGCCAGTAGTATAGCACAGGATTCTCCCCTCCACTTT. Translation: CASSIAQDSPLHF.

A single count supports this clone. The rearrangement joins TRBV27 to TRBJ1-2; tentative D call: TRBD1 (5 bases). In germline, CDR1 is MNHEY, CDR2 SMNVEV (reference sequence). The CDR3 is 13 residues long. V was pared by 2 bases and J by 5 bases, with 9 bases between. The DNA for the CDR3 is TGTGCCAGCAGTTTAGACAGAAAATATGGCTACACCTTC. This gives the protein CASSLDRKYGYTF.

The rearrangement links TRBV5-7 to TRBJ2-6; D is uncertain. TRBV5-7 is noted as an ORF with a role that remains uncertain. The CDR3 has 16 residues. The V end was cut by 4 bases, the J end by 1 base, with 12 bases between. The DNA for the CDR3 is TGTGCCAGCAGCCGTAACCGGGCTTCTGGGGCCAACGTCCTGACTTTC. Amino acid sequence: CASSRNRASGANVLTF.

The chain combines TRBV7-9 with TRBJ2-2; TRBD2 might be the D (6 bases). The germline V gene encodes CDR1 SEHNR and CDR2 FQNEAQ (reference sequence). Trimming shortened V by 5 bases and J by 7 bases, and 11 bases separated the two germline ends. This CDR3 contains 13 residues. The CDR3 protein is CASSVVEGGELFF. CDR3 coding DNA: TGTGCCAGCAGCGTAGTGGAGGGCGGGGAGCTGTTTTTT.